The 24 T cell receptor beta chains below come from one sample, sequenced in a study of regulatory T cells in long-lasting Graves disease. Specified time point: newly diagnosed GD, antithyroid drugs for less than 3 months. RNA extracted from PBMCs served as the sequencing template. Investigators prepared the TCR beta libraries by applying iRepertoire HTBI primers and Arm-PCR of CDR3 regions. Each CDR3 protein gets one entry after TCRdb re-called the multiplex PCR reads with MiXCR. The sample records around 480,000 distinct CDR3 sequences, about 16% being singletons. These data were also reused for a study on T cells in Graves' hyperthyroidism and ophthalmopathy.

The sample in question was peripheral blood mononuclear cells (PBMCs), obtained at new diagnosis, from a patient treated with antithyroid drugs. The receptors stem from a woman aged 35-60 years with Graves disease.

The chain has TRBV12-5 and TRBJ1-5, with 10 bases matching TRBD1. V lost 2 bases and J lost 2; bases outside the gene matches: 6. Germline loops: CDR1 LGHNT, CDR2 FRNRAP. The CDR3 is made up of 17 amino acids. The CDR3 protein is CASGLPGGTGGNQPQHF. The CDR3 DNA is TGTGCTAGTGGTTTGCCCGGGGGGACAGGGGGCAATCAGCCCCAGCATTTT.

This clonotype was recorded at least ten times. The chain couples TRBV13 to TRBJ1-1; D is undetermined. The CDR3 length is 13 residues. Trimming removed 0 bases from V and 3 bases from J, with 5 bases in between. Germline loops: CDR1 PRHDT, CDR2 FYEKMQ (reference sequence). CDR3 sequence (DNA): TGTGCCAGCAGCTTAGGTTGGGACACTGAAGCTTTCTTT. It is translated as CASSLGWDTEAFF.

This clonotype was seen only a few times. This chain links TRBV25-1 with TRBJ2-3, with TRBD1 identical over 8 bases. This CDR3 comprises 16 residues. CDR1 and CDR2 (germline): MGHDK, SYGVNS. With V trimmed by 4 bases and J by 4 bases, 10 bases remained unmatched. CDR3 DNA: TGTGCCAGCAGTGGGCGGACAGGGTTAATATCAGATACGCAGTATTTT. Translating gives CASSGRTGLISDTQYF.

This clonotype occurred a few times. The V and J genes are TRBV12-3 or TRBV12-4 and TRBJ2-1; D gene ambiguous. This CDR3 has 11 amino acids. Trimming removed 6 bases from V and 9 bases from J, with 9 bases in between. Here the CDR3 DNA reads TGTGCCAGCAGATTCAGTAGTGAGCAGTTCTTC. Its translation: CASRFSSEQFF.

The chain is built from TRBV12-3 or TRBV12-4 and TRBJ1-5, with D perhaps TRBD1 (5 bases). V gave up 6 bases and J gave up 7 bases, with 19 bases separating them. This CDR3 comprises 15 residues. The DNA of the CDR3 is TGTGCCAGCAGCCACCATGGACCTCAGGGACAGCCCCAGCATTTT. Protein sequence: CASSHHGPQGQPQHF.

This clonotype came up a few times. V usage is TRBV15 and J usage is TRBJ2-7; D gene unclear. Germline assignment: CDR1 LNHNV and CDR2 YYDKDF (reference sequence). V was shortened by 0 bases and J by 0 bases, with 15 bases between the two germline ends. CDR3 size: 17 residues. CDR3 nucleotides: TGTGCCACCAGCAGAGAGGTCCCCAGGTATAGCTCCTACGAGCAGTACTTC. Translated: CATSREVPRYSSYEQYF.

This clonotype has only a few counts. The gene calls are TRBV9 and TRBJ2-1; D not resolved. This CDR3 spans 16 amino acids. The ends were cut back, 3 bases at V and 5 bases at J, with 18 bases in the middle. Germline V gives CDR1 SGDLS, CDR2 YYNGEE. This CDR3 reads CASSESLRAPDNEQFF. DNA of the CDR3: TGTGCCAGCAGCGAGTCCTTAAGGGCTCCTGACAATGAGCAGTTCTTC.

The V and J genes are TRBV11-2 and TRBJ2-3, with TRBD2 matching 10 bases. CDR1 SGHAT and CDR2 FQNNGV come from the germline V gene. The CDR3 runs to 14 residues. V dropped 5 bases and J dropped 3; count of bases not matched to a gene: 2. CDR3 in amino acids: CASSLAGETDTQYF. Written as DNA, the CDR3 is TGTGCCAGCAGCCTAGCGGGGGAAACAGATACGCAGTATTTT.

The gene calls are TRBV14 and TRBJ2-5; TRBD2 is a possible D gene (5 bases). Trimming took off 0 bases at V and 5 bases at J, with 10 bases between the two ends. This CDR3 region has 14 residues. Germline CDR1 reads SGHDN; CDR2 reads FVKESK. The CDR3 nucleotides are TGTGCCAGCAGCCAAGATTTCGGGGTGGAGACCCAGTACTTC. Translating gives CASSQDFGVETQYF.

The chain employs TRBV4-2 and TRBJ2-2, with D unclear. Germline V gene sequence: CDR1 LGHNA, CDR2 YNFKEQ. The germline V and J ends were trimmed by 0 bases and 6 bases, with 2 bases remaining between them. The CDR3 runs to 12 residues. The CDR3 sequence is CASSQDSGELFF. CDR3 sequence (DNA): TGTGCCAGCAGCCAAGACTCCGGGGAGCTGTTTTTT.

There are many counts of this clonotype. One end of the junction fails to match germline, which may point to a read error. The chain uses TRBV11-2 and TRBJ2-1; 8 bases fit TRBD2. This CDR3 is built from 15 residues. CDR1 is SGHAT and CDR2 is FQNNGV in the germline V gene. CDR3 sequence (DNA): TGTGCCAGCGGCTTGGGGACTAGAAAAGACTATGAGCAGTTCTTC. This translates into CASGLGTRKDYEQFF.

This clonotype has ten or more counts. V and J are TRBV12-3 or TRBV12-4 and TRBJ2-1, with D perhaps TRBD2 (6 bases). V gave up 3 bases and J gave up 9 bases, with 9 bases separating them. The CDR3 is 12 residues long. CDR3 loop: CASSLEGFEQFF. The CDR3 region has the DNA TGTGCCAGCAGTTTGGAGGGCTTTGAGCAGTTCTTC.

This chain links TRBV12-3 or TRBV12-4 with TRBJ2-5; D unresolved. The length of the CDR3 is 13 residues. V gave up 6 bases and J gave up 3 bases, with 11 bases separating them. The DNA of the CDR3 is TGTGCCAGCAGCCAATACCGTAAAGAGACCCAGTACTTC. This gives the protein CASSQYRKETQYF.

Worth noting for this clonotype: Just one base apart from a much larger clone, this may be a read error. CDR3 sequence (DNA): TGTGCCAGCGGCTCCGGGATCTACGAGCAGTACTTC. This gives the protein CASGSGIYEQYF. J is TRBJ2-7 and V is TRBV3-1; a possible D gene is TRBD2 (5 bases). The ends were cut back, 8 bases at V and 3 bases at J, with 11 bases in the middle. Germline values: CDR1 LGHDT, CDR2 YNNKEL (reference sequence). The CDR3 extends over 12 amino acids.

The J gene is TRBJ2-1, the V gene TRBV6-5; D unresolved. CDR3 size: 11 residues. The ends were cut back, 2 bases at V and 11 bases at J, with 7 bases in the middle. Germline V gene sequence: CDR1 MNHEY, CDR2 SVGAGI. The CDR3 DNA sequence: TGTGCCAGCAGTTACGCCGGAAAGCAGTTCTTC. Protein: CASSYAGKQFF.

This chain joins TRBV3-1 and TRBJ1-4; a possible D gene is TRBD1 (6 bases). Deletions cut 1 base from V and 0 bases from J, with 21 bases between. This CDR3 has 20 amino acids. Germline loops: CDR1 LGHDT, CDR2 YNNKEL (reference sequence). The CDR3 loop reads CASSQGPVKLGGATNEKLFF. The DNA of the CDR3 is TGTGCCAGCAGCCAAGGACCTGTAAAATTAGGGGGTGCAACTAATGAAAAACTGTTTTTT.

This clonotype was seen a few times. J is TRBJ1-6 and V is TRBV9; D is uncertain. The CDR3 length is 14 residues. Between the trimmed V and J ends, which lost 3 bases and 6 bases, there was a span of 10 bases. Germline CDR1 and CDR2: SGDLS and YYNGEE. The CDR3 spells CASSETVINSPLHF. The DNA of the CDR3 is TGTGCCAGCAGCGAAACAGTTATTAATTCACCCCTCCACTTT.

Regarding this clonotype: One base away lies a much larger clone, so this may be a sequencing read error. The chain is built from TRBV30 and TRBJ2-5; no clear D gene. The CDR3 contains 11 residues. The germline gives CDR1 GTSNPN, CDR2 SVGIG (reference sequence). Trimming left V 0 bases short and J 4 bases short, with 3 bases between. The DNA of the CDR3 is TGTGCCTGGAGTGTACGAGAGACCCAGTACTTC. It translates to CAWSVRETQYF. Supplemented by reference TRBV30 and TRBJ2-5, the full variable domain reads SQTIHQWPATLVQPVGSPLSLECTVEGTSNPNLYWYRQAAGRGLQLLFYSVGIGQISSEVPQNLSASRPQDRQFILSSKKLLLSDSGFYLCAWSVRETQYFGPGTRLLVL.

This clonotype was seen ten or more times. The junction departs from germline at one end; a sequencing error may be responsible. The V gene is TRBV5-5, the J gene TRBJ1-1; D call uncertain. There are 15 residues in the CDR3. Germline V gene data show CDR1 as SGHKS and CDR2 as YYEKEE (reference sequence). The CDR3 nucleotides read TGCGCCAGCAGCGGTGAAGGTTCGGTGGGCACTGAAGCTTTCTTT. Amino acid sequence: CASSGEGSVGTEAFF.

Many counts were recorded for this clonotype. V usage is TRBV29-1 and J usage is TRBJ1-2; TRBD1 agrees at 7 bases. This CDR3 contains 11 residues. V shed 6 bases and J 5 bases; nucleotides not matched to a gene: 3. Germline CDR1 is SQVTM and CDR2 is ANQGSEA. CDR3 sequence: CSVHRGYGYTF. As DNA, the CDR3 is TGCAGCGTCCACAGGGGTTATGGCTACACCTTC.

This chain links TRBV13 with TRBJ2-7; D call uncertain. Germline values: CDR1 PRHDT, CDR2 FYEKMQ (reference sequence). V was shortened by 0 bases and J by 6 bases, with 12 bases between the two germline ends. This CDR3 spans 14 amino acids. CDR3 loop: CASSLGLVLTEQYF. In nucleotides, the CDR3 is TGTGCCAGCAGCTTAGGGCTAGTCTTGACCGAGCAGTACTTC.

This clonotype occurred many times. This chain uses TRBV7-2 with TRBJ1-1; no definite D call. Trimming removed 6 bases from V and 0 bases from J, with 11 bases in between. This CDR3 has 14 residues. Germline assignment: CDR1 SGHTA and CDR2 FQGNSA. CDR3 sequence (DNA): TGTGCCAGCAGTCGGGAAATCATGAACACTGAAGCTTTCTTT. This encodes CASSREIMNTEAFF.

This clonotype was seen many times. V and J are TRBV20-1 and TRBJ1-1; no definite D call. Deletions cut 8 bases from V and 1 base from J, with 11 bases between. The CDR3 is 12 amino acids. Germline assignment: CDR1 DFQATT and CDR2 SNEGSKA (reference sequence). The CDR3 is CSSLRGNTEAFF. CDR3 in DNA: TGCAGTTCCCTGCGGGGGAACACTGAAGCTTTCTTT.

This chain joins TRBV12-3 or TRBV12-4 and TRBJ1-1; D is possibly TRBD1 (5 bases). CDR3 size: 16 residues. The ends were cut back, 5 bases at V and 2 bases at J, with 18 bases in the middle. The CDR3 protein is CASSPPGGRANTEAFF. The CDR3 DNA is TGTGCCAGCAGTCCCCCCGGGGGGAGGGCCAACACTGAAGCTTTCTTT.